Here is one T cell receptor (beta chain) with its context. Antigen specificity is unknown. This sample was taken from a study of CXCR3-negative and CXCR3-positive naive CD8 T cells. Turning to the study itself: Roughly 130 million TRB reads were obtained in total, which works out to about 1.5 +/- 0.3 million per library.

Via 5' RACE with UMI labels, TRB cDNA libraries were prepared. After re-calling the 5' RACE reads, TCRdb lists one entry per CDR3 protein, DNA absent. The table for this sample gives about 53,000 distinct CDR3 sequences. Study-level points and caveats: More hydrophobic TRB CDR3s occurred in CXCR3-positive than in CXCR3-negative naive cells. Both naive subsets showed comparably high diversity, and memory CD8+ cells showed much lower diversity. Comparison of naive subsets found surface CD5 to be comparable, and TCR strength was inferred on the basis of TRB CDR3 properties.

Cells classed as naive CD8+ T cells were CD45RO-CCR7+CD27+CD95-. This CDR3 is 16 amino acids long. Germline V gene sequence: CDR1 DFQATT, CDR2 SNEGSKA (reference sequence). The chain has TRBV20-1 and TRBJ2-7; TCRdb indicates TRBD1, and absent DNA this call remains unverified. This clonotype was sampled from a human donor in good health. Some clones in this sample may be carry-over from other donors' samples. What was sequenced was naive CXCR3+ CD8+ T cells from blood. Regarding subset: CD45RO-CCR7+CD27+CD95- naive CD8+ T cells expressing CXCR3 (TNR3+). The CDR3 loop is CSASGGGTGLYYEQYF.